The 31 T cell receptor beta chains given below trace back to one sample, sequenced in a study. Treg sorting used a CD4+CD25+CD127-/low gate. TCRdb passed the 5' RACE reads through MiXCR, listing each CDR3 protein once. The sample consists of 7,100 or so distinct CDR3 sequences, 65% to 85% of them appearing once. The specimen was tumor-infiltrating Tregs sorted from the breast tumor. Receptors were obtained from a female donor with breast cancer.

This sequence joins TRBV7-9 and TRBJ2-7, with D possibly TRBD2 on 5 matching bases. The V gene lost 2 bases and the J gene lost 5 bases, with 7 bases spanning the gap. This CDR3 spans 12 amino acids. In germline, CDR1 is SEHNR, CDR2 FQNEAQ (reference sequence). CDR3: CASSLREHEQYF. DNA of the CDR3: TGTGCCAGCAGCTTAAGGGAGCACGAGCAGTACTTC.

The V call is TRBV11-2, the J call TRBJ2-7; 8 positions agree with TRBD2. Trimming cost V 5 bases and J 1 base; bases outside gene matches: 13. Germline V CDR1 and CDR2: SGHAT, FQNNGV. The CDR3 loop spans 17 amino acids. In DNA form, the CDR3 reads TGTGCCAGCAGCCGGGAACGACTAGCGTTCATTTCCTACGAGCAGTACTTC. Its translation: CASSRERLAFISYEQYF.

The genes are TRBV6-5 and TRBJ2-5, with 9 positions matching TRBD1. The V segment lost 0 bases and the J segment 5 bases; nucleotides outside the gene matches: 4. The CDR3 sequence is 15 residues long. Germline CDR1 and CDR2: MNHEY and SVGAGI. The CDR3 nucleotides are TGTGCCAGCAGTTACTCAGACAGGGGGAGGGAGACCCAGTACTTC. This sequence encodes CASSYSDRGRETQYF.

The chain recombines TRBV7-2 with TRBJ1-2; 9 bases match TRBD1. The CDR3 totals 17 residues. Germline values: CDR1 SGHTA, CDR2 FQGNSA. V was pared by 0 bases and J by 10 bases, with 15 bases of the junction left unmatched. The CDR3 protein is CASSLALGQGDFGVYTF. Here the CDR3 DNA reads TGTGCCAGCAGCTTAGCGCTGGGACAGGGTGATTTCGGAGTCTACACCTTC.

The rearrangement links TRBV30 to TRBJ1-1; possible D gene TRBD1, 5 bases. This CDR3 is 12 amino acids long. CDR1 GTSNPN and CDR2 SVGIG come from the germline V gene (reference sequence). V was cut by 5 bases and J by 3 bases, with 10 bases left in between. The CDR3: CAWGNRYTEAFF. The CDR3 DNA is TGTGCCTGGGGAAACAGGTACACTGAAGCTTTCTTT.

This chain connects TRBV12-3 or TRBV12-4 to TRBJ2-2; 12 bases agree with TRBD2. The CDR3 has 18 residues. The V gene end was trimmed by 6 bases and the J gene end by 4 bases; junction bases not matched to a gene: 12. The CDR3 sequence is CASSPLPSGGAFTGELFF. The DNA of the CDR3 is TGTGCCAGCAGCCCCCTCCCTAGCGGGGGGGCCTTCACCGGGGAGCTGTTTTTT.

With regard to this clonotype: One end of the junction fails to match germline, which may point to a read error. The chain is built from TRBV10-3 and TRBJ1-1, with D possibly TRBD1 on 5 matching bases. The CDR3 covers 16 residues. Germline CDR1 reads ENHRY; CDR2 reads SYGVKD. CDR3 sequence: CTISAGGVLMNTEAFF. The DNA for the CDR3 is TGTACCATCAGTGCGGGGGGGGTCTTAATGAACACTGAAGCTTTCTTT.

The V gene is TRBV7-9, the J gene TRBJ2-1; 11 nucleotides align to TRBD1. The V and J ends lost 8 bases and 4 bases, in that order; junction bases with no gene match: 7. The CDR3 covers 15 residues. Per germline, CDR1 SEHNR and CDR2 FQNEAQ (reference sequence). Here the CDR3 reads CASSGQGATYNEQFF. As DNA, the CDR3 is TGTGCCAGCTCCGGACAGGGGGCTACTTACAATGAGCAGTTCTTC.

V is TRBV5-4 and J is TRBJ1-2; D gene uncertain. Between the trimmed V and J ends, which lost 1 base and 3 bases, there was a span of 7 bases. CDR3 size: 13 residues. CDR1 is SGHNT and CDR2 is YYREEE in the germline V gene (reference sequence). The CDR3 nucleotides are TGTGCCAGCAGCTTGTCGGCGGACTATGGCTACACCTTC. As protein: CASSLSADYGYTF.

This chain's CDR3 is CSAYYNEQFF. CDR3 sequence (DNA): TGCAGTGCTTATTACAATGAGCAGTTCTTC. The chain is built from TRBV20-1 and TRBJ2-1; no clear D gene. CDR3 length equals 10 residues. Germline CDR1 and CDR2: DFQATT and SNEGSKA (reference sequence). V was trimmed by 5 bases and J by 4 bases, leaving 3 bases between them.

CDR3: CASSVANSHTDTQYF. In DNA, the CDR3 is TGTGCCAGCAGCGTAGCTAACAGCCACACAGATACGCAGTATTTT. This rearrangement joins TRBV9 to TRBJ2-3; no clear D. CDR1 is SGDLS and CDR2 is YYNGEE in the germline V gene. This CDR3 has 15 residues. The V end was cut by 0 bases, the J end by 2 bases, with 10 bases between.

The chain has TRBV12-3 or TRBV12-4 and TRBJ1-6; no clear D. CDR3 length: 13 amino acids. The V and J ends lost 1 base and 10 bases respectively, with 8 bases between them. CDR3 coding DNA: TGTGCCAGCAGTTTAGTTCGCCAGTCACCCCTCCACTTT. It codes for CASSLVRQSPLHF.

The V call is TRBV4-2, the J call TRBJ2-1; D gene unclear. Germline loops: CDR1 LGHNA, CDR2 YNFKEQ. The CDR3 length is 14 residues. The V end lost 4 bases, the J end lost 5 bases, and 12 bases lay between the germline ends. The CDR3 here is CASSLGRADNEQFF. Written as DNA, the CDR3 is TGTGCCAGCAGCCTTGGGCGAGCAGACAATGAGCAGTTCTTC.

The chain carries TRBV6-6 and TRBJ2-1; 11 bases agree with TRBD1. V shed 5 bases, J shed 8 bases, and the junction held 17 bases outside the gene matches. The CDR3 sequence is 18 residues long. The germline gives CDR1 MNHNY, CDR2 SVGAGI (reference sequence). CDR3 sequence: CASSTNPGQGALGDEQFF. The CDR3 DNA sequence: TGTGCCAGCAGTACTAACCCCGGACAGGGGGCCTTGGGAGATGAGCAGTTCTTC.

This clonotype was counted between two and nine times. This chain links TRBV10-2 with TRBJ2-1; D uncertain. Looked up from germline, CDR1 is WSHSY and CDR2 is SAAADI. This CDR3 spans 13 amino acids. With 6 bases removed from V and 7 bases from J, the gap between germline ends came to 13 bases. The DNA of the CDR3 is TGCGCCAGCAGAGAGACCACTATGAATGAGCAGTTCTTC. Residues: CASRETTMNEQFF.

This sequence joins TRBV5-1 and TRBJ2-7, with 8 nucleotides matching TRBD2. V lost 4 bases and J lost 3; bases outside the gene matches: 9. The CDR3 runs to 15 residues. The germline V gene has CDR1 SGHRS and CDR2 YFSETQ. In DNA, the CDR3 is TGCGCCAGCAGCCTGGGGGCCGGGACTAGCTACGAGCAGTACTTC. The encoded protein is CASSLGAGTSYEQYF. Full variable domain (rest looked up from reference TRBV5-1 and TRBJ2-7): KAGVTQTPRYLIKTRGQQVTLSCSPISGHRSVSWYQQTPGQGLQFLFEYFSETQRNKGNFPGRFSGRQFSNSRSEMNVSTLELGDSALYLCASSLGAGTSYEQYFGPGTRLTVT.

The sample holds a few counts of this clonotype. The V gene is TRBV6-5, the J gene TRBJ1-6; D possibly corresponds to TRBD1 (6 bases). The length of the CDR3 is 12 residues. CDR1 MNHEY and CDR2 SVGAGI come from the germline V gene. Trimming shortened V by 6 bases and J by 7 bases, and 7 bases separated the two germline ends. Here the CDR3 DNA reads TGTGCCAGCAGGACAGGAAATTCACCCCTCCACTTT. Translated: CASRTGNSPLHF.

The rearrangement uses TRBV7-2 and TRBJ2-3; D is undetermined. This CDR3 has 12 amino acids. The germline V gene has CDR1 SGHTA and CDR2 FQGNSA. With 5 bases removed from V and 6 bases from J, the gap between germline ends came to 9 bases. This CDR3 reads CASSASSDTQYF. The CDR3 DNA reads as TGTGCCAGCAGCGCATCATCCGATACGCAGTATTTT.

CDR3 coding DNA: TGCAGTGCCCTCACTAGCGGGAGGGCCACAGATACGCAGTATTTT. This sequence encodes CSALTSGRATDTQYF. V is TRBV20-1 and J is TRBJ2-3; 13 nucleotides line up with TRBD2. CDR1 DFQATT and CDR2 SNEGSKA come from the germline V gene (reference sequence). The CDR3 runs to 15 residues. V trimming: 6 bases; J trimming: 2 bases; junction bases outside the gene matches: 5.

This sequence joins TRBV5-1 and TRBJ2-7; D perhaps matches TRBD1 (5 bases). Trimming left V 4 bases short and J 4 bases short, with 18 bases between. The CDR3 runs to 15 residues. The germline V gene encodes CDR1 SGHRS and CDR2 YFSETQ. The CDR3 region has the DNA TGCGCCAGCAGCCCGGGCTGGGGCTCGAGGTACGAGCAGTACTTC. Its protein is CASSPGWGSRYEQYF.

On this clonotype itself: Likely a read error: the CDR3 ends without its conserved phenylalanine or tryptophan. The J gene is TRBJ1-1, the V gene TRBV29-1; tentative D call: TRBD1 (5 bases). The CDR3 has 12 residues. CDR1 SQVTM and CDR2 ANQGSEA come from the germline V gene. The CDR3: CSVAGEGTEAFL. The DNA of the CDR3 is TGCAGTGTAGCGGGGGAAGGCACTGAAGCTTTCTTG.

The V call is TRBV7-9, the J call TRBJ1-2; D unclear. The CDR3 has 13 amino acids. Germline CDR1 reads SEHNR; CDR2 reads FQNEAQ (reference sequence). V lost 1 base and J lost 8, with 11 bases in between. The CDR3 bases are TGTGCCAGCAGCTTAGGTCCTAGCTGGGGCTACACCTTC. It codes for CASSLGPSWGYTF.

The V and J genes are TRBV5-8 and TRBJ2-1; no definite D call. The V gene's germline CDR1 is SGHTS and CDR2 YDEGEE. This CDR3 is 13 amino acids long. Trimming removed 0 bases from V and 6 bases from J, with 7 bases in between. The CDR3 DNA sequence: TGTGCCAGCAGCTTGGTCCGGGCCAATGAGCAGTTCTTC. Encoded protein: CASSLVRANEQFF. Variable domain in full (rest from reference TRBV5-8 and TRBJ2-1): EAGVTQSPTHLIKTRGQQATLRCSPISGHTSVYWYQQALGLGLQFLLWYDEGEERNRGNFPPRFSGRQFPNYSSELNVNALELEDSALYLCASSLVRANEQFFGPGTRLTVL.

The genes are TRBV5-1 and TRBJ2-1, with 7 bases that match TRBD2. The germline V gene encodes CDR1 SGHRS and CDR2 YFSETQ. J lost 8 bases, V lost 4 bases, and 15 bases had no gene match. This CDR3 contains 16 residues. The CDR3 DNA reads as TGCGCCAGCAGCAAAGACCTAGCGGTCGGGTCCGATGAGCAGTTCTTC. Protein product: CASSKDLAVGSDEQFF.

The rearrangement joins TRBV7-3 to TRBJ1-1, with 10 bases fitting TRBD1. Germline V gene sequence: CDR1 SGHTA, CDR2 FQGTGA. Unmatched junction bases numbered 5, after V lost 3 bases and J lost 1 base. CDR3 length: 16 amino acids. The chain's CDR3 is CASSLTGGAGNTEAFF. The DNA of the CDR3 is TGTGCCAGCAGCTTGACAGGGGGCGCGGGGAACACTGAAGCTTTCTTT. Filled out from reference TRBV7-3 and TRBJ1-1, the complete variable domain reads GAGVSQTPSNKVTEKGKYVELRCDPISGHTALYWYRQSLGQGPEFLIYFQGTGAADDSGLPNDRFFAVRPEGSVSTLKIQRTERGDSAVYLCASSLTGGAGNTEAFFGQGTRLTVV.

The chain combines TRBV7-2 with TRBJ1-5, with 8 bases that match TRBD1. Germline lookup yields CDR1 SGHTA and CDR2 FQGNSA. The J segment lost 6 bases and the V segment lost 3 bases, leaving 1 base of the junction unmatched. The CDR3 covers 13 residues. The CDR3 protein is CASSFDRGQPQHF. In nucleotides, the CDR3 is TGTGCCAGCAGCTTCGACAGGGGTCAGCCCCAGCATTTT.

The chain employs TRBV20-1 and TRBJ1-1, with D unclear. Germline values: CDR1 DFQATT, CDR2 SNEGSKA (reference sequence). The CDR3 is made up of 16 amino acids. V lost 4 bases to trimming and J lost 5 bases, with 23 bases between them. The CDR3 DNA follows: TGCAGTGCTACCCACCCCGGGCTGGGTCGGCAAACTGAAGCTTTCTTT. It is translated as CSATHPGLGRQTEAFF.

V usage is TRBV1 and J usage is TRBJ2-3; the table names TRBD1, a call not compared with the DNA. TRBV1 is an annotated pseudogene. The length of the CDR3 is 21 residues. CDR3 sequence: CTSSQGGDRATRTPSTDTQYF. DNA for the CDR3: TGCACCAGCAGCCAAGGTGGAGACAGGGCCACCCGCACGCCGTCCACAGATACGCAGTATTTT.

The rearrangement links TRBV18 to TRBJ2-3; no reliable D call. The CDR3 loop spans 15 amino acids. The V end was cut by 3 bases, the J end by 0 bases, with 10 bases between. The germline V gene has CDR1 KGHSH and CDR2 LQKENI. The CDR3 sequence: CASSPTVASTDTQYF. The DNA of the CDR3 is TGTGCCAGCTCACCTACAGTTGCTAGCACAGATACGCAGTATTTT.

The rearrangement links TRBV5-1 to TRBJ2-1; 13 nucleotides match TRBD2. Germline V gives CDR1 SGHRS, CDR2 YFSETQ. This CDR3 is 17 amino acids long. V was clipped by 0 bases and J by 6 bases; unmatched bases: 6. CDR3 residues: CASSLAEGLAGFNEQFF. The CDR3 DNA reads as TGCGCCAGCAGCTTGGCGGAGGGACTAGCGGGATTCAATGAGCAGTTCTTC.

The chain links TRBV6-5 to TRBJ2-1; weak D call: TRBD2 (5 bases). V shed 7 bases and J shed 13 bases, with 14 bases lying between them. The germline V gene encodes CDR1 MNHEY and CDR2 SVGAGI. This CDR3 has 11 amino acids. This CDR3 is CASKRTGKQFF. The DNA of the CDR3 is TGTGCCAGCAAACGGACGGGAAAACAGTTCTTC.